Listed here are 20 T cell receptor beta chains from one sample, sequenced in a study of CD8+CD57+ T cells in acquired aplastic anemia. Using genomic DNA as the template, TCR beta VDJ and CDR3 profiling was carried out. TCRdb analysed the reads with MiXCR anew, one entry per CDR3 protein. The table lists 110,000 or so distinct CDR3 sequences, around 49% of them singletons. Sequencing used sorted CD4+, CD8+, or CD8+CD57+ T cells (not recorded which) from PBMCs. Receptors originate from a human donor in good health, serving as a control.

This clonotype was seen many times. The V call is TRBV5-1, the J call TRBJ2-3; weak D call: TRBD2 (5 bases). The CDR3 loop spans 12 amino acids. Trimming left V 6 bases short and J 4 bases short, with 9 bases between. The germline V gene has CDR1 SGHRS and CDR2 YFSETQ. In nucleotides, the CDR3 is TGCGCCAGCACAGAGGGCTCAGATACGCAGTATTTT. This gives the protein CASTEGSDTQYF.

In this sample, this clonotype turned up once. The V and J genes are TRBV11-1 and TRBJ1-1, with a possible D match to TRBD1 (5 bases). This CDR3 is 14 amino acids long. CDR1 is SGHAT, CDR2 FQDESV, per germline (reference sequence). Between the trimmed V and J ends, which lost 3 bases and 1 base, there was a span of 9 bases. As DNA, the CDR3 is TGTGCCAGCAGCTTTGGCAGGGCGAACACTGAAGCTTTCTTT. Protein sequence: CASSFGRANTEAFF. The entire variable domain, with the rest obtained from reference TRBV11-1 and TRBJ1-1, is as follows: EAEVAQSPRYKITEKSQAVAFWCDPISGHATLYWYRQILGQGPELLVQFQDESVVDDSQLPKDRFSAERLKGVDSTLKIQPAELGDSAMYLCASSFGRANTEAFFGQGTRLTVV.

Turning to this clonotype: Relative to the germline gene, one junction end is altered; a read error may explain this. V and J are TRBV19 and TRBJ1-5; D call uncertain. Germline CDR1 is LNHDA and CDR2 is SQIVND (reference sequence). The CDR3 is made up of 13 amino acids. The CDR3 DNA reads as TGTGCCACCTGGGGATACAGCAATCAGCCCCAGCGTTTT. Translating it yields CATWGYSNQPQRF. The full variable domain, in which reference TRBV19 and TRBJ1-5 provide the parts outside the CDR3, is DGGITQSPKYLFRKEGQNVTLSCEQNLNHDAMYWYRQDPGQGLRLIYYSQIVNDFQKGDIAEGYSVSREKKESFPLTVTSAQKNPTAFYLCATWGYSNQPQRFGDGTRLSIL.

This clonotype was counted only a few times. This chain links TRBV6-2 or TRBV6-3 with TRBJ2-6; 12 bases map to TRBD1. CDR3 length equals 19 residues. From germline, CDR1 is MNHEY and CDR2 SVGEGT. V lost 4 bases, J lost 0 bases, and 7 bases stayed unmatched. CDR3 in amino acids: CASSWDRGHPLSGANVLTF. The CDR3, as DNA: TGTGCCAGCAGTTGGGACAGGGGGCACCCACTCTCTGGGGCCAACGTCCTGACTTTC.

The sample holds a few counts of this clonotype. CDR3 sequence: CASSTGTGHSPLHF. CDR3 DNA: TGTGCCAGCAGCACCGGGACAGGGCATTCACCCCTCCACTTT. The chain is built from TRBV9 and TRBJ1-6, with 9 bases aligning to TRBD1. Unmatched junction bases numbered 4, after V lost 4 bases and J lost 8 bases. The CDR3 totals 14 residues. Per germline, CDR1 SGDLS and CDR2 YYNGEE. The full variable domain, in which reference TRBV9 and TRBJ1-6 provide the parts outside the CDR3, is DSGVTQTPKHLITATGQRVTLRCSPRSGDLSVYWYQQSLDQGLQFLIQYYNGEERAKGNILERFSAQQFPDLHSELNLSSLELGDSALYFCASSTGTGHSPLHFGNGTRLTVT.

The V gene is TRBV10-3, the J gene TRBJ2-1; D not certain. V dropped 7 bases and J dropped 6 bases, with 7 bases sitting between them. The CDR3 totals 11 residues. Germline CDR1 ENHRY, CDR2 SYGVKD. The DNA of the CDR3 is TGTGCCATCAAATCATCCAATGAGCAGTTCTTC. It encodes CAIKSSNEQFF.

This rearrangement joins TRBV5-6 to TRBJ2-1, with TRBD1 identical over 10 bases. The CDR3 totals 15 residues. Germline values: CDR1 SGHDT, CDR2 YYEEEE. Losses at the gene ends were 4 bases for V and 6 bases for J; bases not matched to a gene: 7. Written as DNA, the CDR3 is TGTGCCAGCAGCGTGATGGGGACAGGGGTCAATGAGCAGTTCTTC. It codes for CASSVMGTGVNEQFF.

There are a few counts of this clonotype. The V call is TRBV27, the J call TRBJ1-1; 7 bases line up with TRBD1. The CDR3 is 15 amino acids. Germline CDR1 and CDR2: MNHEY and SMNVEV (reference sequence). J lost 0 bases, V lost 7 bases, and 8 bases had no gene match. The CDR3: CASKKWGQMNTEAFF. In nucleotides, the CDR3 is TGTGCCAGCAAGAAATGGGGACAGATGAACACTGAAGCTTTCTTT.

V is TRBV19 and J is TRBJ2-1, with TRBD2 as a possible D gene (6 bases). The germline V and J ends were trimmed by 5 bases and 0 bases, with 11 bases remaining between them. This CDR3 is 15 amino acids long. Germline assignment: CDR1 LNHDA and CDR2 SQIVND (reference sequence). In DNA form, the CDR3 reads TGTGCCAGTAGTTCCCGGGACTCCTCCTACAATGAGCAGTTCTTC. Protein: CASSSRDSSYNEQFF.

The rearrangement links TRBV11-1 to TRBJ2-1; D is perhaps TRBD1 (6 bases). Germline V gene lookup returns CDR1 SGHAT and CDR2 FQDESV (reference sequence). V lost 2 bases and J 5 bases, leaving 13 bases between the germline ends. There are 15 residues in the CDR3. The CDR3 coding sequence is TGTGCCAGCAGCTTAAGCTGGGGGCAGGACAATGAGCAGTTCTTC. Protein: CASSLSWGQDNEQFF.

The chain joins TRBV6-5 to TRBJ2-7, with 10 bases aligning to TRBD1. CDR3 size: 15 residues. Germline V lookup: CDR1 MNHEY, CDR2 SVGAGI. The V gene end was trimmed by 0 bases and the J gene end by 5 bases; junction bases not matched to a gene: 4. For the CDR3, the DNA is TGTGCCAGCAGTTACTCCGGACAGGGGGAAAACGAGCAGTACTTC. Protein sequence: CASSYSGQGENEQYF.

This chain connects TRBV9 to TRBJ2-5; TRBD1 might be the D (6 bases). Germline CDR1 and CDR2: SGDLS and YYNGEE. The ends were cut back, 0 bases at V and 3 bases at J, with 6 bases in the middle. The length of the CDR3 is 13 residues. The CDR3 sequence: CASSVGTEETQYF. CDR3 nucleotide sequence: TGTGCCAGCAGCGTAGGGACAGAAGAGACCCAGTACTTC. Based on the CDR3 plus reference TRBV9 and TRBJ2-5, the full variable domain is DSGVTQTPKHLITATGQRVTLRCSPRSGDLSVYWYQQSLDQGLQFLIQYYNGEERAKGNILERFSAQQFPDLHSELNLSSLELGDSALYFCASSVGTEETQYFGPGTRLLVL.

The genes are TRBV25-1 and TRBJ1-2; TRBD1 matches 10 bases. Germline assignment: CDR1 MGHDK and CDR2 SYGVNS. The V gene end was trimmed by 4 bases and the J gene end by 3 bases; junction bases not matched to a gene: 8. The CDR3 loop spans 16 amino acids. CDR3 nucleotides: TGTGCCAGCAGTGCCGGGACAGGGGATTCGGACTATGGCTACACCTTC. Amino acids: CASSAGTGDSDYGYTF.

The J gene is TRBJ2-7, the V gene TRBV2, with 11 nucleotides matching TRBD1. Germline-derived CDR1 and CDR2 are SNHLY and FYNNEI. The CDR3 has 15 amino acids. V gave up 5 bases and J gave up 2 bases; unmatched junction bases: 5. In DNA form, the CDR3 reads TGTGCCAGCAGTCGGGACAGGGGGAGGACCTACGAGCAGTACTTC. The encoded protein is CASSRDRGRTYEQYF.

This chain links TRBV14 with TRBJ2-6; D gene unclear. The CDR3 extends over 17 amino acids. V dropped 1 base and J dropped 0 bases, with 10 bases sitting between them. Germline lookup yields CDR1 SGHDN and CDR2 FVKESK. CDR3 nucleotides: TGTGCCAGCAGCCAAGTGGGTCCGCCCTCTGGGGCCAACGTCCTGACTTTC. Translated, it gives CASSQVGPPSGANVLTF. The full variable domain, completed using reference TRBV14 and TRBJ2-6, is EAGVTQFPSHSVIEKGQTVTLRCDPISGHDNLYWYRRVMGKEIKFLLHFVKESKQDESGMPNNRFLAERTGGTYSTLKVQPAELEDSGVYFCASSQVGPPSGANVLTFGAGSRLTVL.

V and J are TRBV2 and TRBJ2-7; D ambiguous. The CDR3 loop spans 13 amino acids. The V gene lost 4 bases and the J gene lost 2 bases, with 9 bases spanning the gap. The germline V gene encodes CDR1 SNHLY and CDR2 FYNNEI. The DNA of the CDR3 is TGTGCCAGCAGTGTCAATGGGGCCTACGAGCAGTACTTC. This encodes CASSVNGAYEQYF.

The table lists this clonotype with many counts. J is TRBJ1-5 and V is TRBV2, with TRBD1 as a possible D gene (5 bases). The CDR3 sequence is 15 residues long. CDR1 is SNHLY and CDR2 is FYNNEI in the germline V gene. V was cut by 8 bases and J by 0 bases, with 14 bases left in between. The CDR3 sequence is CASVGGDYSNQPQHF. For the CDR3, the DNA is TGTGCCAGCGTTGGGGGGGACTATAGCAATCAGCCCCAGCATTTT.

A single count supports this clonotype. V usage is TRBV29-1 and J usage is TRBJ2-2, with TRBD2 matching over 12 bases. CDR1 and CDR2 from the germline V gene are SQVTM and ANQGSEA. Losses at the gene ends were 2 bases for V and 2 bases for J; bases not matched to a gene: 3. The CDR3 sequence is 16 residues long. CDR3 sequence: CSVELAGGPNTGELFF. The CDR3 DNA sequence: TGCAGCGTTGAACTAGCGGGGGGGCCCAACACCGGGGAGCTGTTTTTT.

This clonotype was observed many times. V gene TRBV4-3 combines with J gene TRBJ1-2; tentative D call: TRBD1 (6 bases). The germline CDR1 and CDR2 sequences are LGHNA and YSLEER. The length of the CDR3 is 15 residues. Trimming took 0 bases from V and 0 from J, leaving 8 bases between them. The CDR3 spells CASSQDYRANYGYTF. For the CDR3, the DNA is TGCGCCAGCAGCCAAGACTACAGGGCTAACTATGGCTACACCTTC.

The chain joins TRBV4-2 to TRBJ1-5; D ambiguous. The germline gives CDR1 LGHNA, CDR2 YNFKEQ. The ends were cut back, 0 bases at V and 4 bases at J, with 10 bases in the middle. The CDR3 is 15 residues long. CDR3 region: CASSQESGRNQPQHF. The CDR3 coding sequence is TGTGCCAGCAGCCAAGAATCGGGCCGTAATCAGCCCCAGCATTTT.